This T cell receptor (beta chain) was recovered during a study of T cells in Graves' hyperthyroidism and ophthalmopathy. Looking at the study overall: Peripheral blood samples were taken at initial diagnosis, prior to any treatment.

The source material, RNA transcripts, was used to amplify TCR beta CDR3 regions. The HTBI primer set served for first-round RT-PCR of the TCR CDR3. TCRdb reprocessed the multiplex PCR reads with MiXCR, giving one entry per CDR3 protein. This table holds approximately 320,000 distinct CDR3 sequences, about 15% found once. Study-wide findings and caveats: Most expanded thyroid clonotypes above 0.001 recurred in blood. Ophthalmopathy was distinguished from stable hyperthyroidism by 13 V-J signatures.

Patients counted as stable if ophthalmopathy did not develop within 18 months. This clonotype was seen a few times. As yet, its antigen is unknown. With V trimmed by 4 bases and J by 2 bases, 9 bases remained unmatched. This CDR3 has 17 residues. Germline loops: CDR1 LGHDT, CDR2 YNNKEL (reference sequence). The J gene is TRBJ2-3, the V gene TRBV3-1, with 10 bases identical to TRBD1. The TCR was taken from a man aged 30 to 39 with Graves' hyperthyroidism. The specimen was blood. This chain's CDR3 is CASSPRDRGFFTDTQYF. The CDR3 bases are TGTGCCAGCAGCCCCCGGGACAGGGGTTTTTTCACAGATACGCAGTATTTT.